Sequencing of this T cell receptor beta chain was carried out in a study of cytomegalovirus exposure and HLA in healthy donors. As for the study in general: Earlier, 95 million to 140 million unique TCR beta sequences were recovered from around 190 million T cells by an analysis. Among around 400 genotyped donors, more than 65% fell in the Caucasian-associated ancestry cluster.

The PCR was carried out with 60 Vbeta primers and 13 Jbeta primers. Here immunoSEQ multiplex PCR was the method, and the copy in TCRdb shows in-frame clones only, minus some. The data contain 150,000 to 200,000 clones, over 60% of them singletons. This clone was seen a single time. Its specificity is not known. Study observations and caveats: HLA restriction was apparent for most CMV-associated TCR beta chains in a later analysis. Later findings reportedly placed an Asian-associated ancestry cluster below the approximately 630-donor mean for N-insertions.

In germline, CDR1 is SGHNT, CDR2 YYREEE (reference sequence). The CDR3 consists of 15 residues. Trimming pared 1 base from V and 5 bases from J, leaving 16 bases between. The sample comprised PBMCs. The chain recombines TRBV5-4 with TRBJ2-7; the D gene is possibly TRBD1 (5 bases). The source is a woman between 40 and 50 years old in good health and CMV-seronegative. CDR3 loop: CASSLPWGQRDEQYF. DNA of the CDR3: TGTGCCAGCAGCTTGCCGTGGGGCCAGAGAGACGAGCAGTACTTC.